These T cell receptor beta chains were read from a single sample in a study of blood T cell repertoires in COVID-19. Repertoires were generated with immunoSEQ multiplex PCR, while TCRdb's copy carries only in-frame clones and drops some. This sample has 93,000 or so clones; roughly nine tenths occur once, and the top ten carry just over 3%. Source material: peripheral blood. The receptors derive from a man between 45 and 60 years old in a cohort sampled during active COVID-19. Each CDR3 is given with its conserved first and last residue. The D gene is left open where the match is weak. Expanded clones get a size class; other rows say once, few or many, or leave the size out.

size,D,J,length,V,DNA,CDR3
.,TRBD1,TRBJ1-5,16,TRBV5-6,TGTGCCAGCAGCCTTGGGGGACAGGAATCCAATCAGCCCCAGCATTTT,CASSLGGQESNQPQHF
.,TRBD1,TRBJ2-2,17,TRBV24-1,TGTGCCACCAGTGATTCGGGACAGGGCCTTAACACCGGGGAGCTGTTTTTT,CATSDSGQGLNTGELFF
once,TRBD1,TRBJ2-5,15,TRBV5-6,TGTGCCAGCAGCTTGGACAGGGGTGGGGGAGAGACCCAGTACTTC,CASSLDRGGGETQYF
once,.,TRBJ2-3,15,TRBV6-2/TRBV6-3,TGTGCCAGCAGCGGACGGGGGGCTGATACAGATACGCAGTATTTT,CASSGRGADTDTQYF
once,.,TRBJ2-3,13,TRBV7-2,TGTGCCAGCAGCTTTATAACGGGGGATACGCAGTATTTT,CASSFITGDTQYF
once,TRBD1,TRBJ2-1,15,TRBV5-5,TGTGCCAGCAGCTCCCGGGACAGGGACTACAATGAGCAGTTCTTC,CASSSRDRDYNEQFF
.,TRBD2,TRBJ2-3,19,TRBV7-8,TGTGCCAGCAGCGCCAGGGTAGCGGGGGGGCGAGTCCTACCAGATACGCAGTATTTT,CASSARVAGGRVLPDTQYF
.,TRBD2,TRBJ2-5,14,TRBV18,TGTGCCAGCTCACCTGGACTAGCTCAAGAGACCCAGTACTTC,CASSPGLAQETQYF
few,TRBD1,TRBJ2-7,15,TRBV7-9,TGTGCCAGCAGCGTAGTTCGGACAGGGTCGTCTGAGCAGTACTTC,CASSVVRTGSSEQYF
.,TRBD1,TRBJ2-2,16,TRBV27,TGTGCCAGCAGTTCACCGACAGGGACGAACACCGGGGAGCTGTTTTTT,CASSSPTGTNTGELFF
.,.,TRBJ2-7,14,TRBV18,TGTGCCAGCTCACCCCGGGTCAGGGCCTACGAGCAGTACTTC,CASSPRVRAYEQYF
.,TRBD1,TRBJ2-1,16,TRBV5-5,TGTGCCAGCAGCGCCGGGACAGGGGTTTCCTACAATGAGCAGTTCTTC,CASSAGTGVSYNEQFF
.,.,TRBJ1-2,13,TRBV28,TGTGCCACAATAACAGGGCTTAACTATGGCTACACCTTC,CATITGLNYGYTF
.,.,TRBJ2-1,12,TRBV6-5,TGTGCCAGCAGTAACAGGGTGGGTGAGCAGTTCTTC,CASSNRVGEQFF
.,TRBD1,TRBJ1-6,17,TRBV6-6,TGTGCCAGCAGTCGCGGGACAGGGTGGGATTATAATTCACCCCTCCACTTT,CASSRGTGWDYNSPLHF
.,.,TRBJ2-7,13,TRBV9,TGTGCCAGCAGCGTAGAGGCAAGGCGGGAGCAGTACTTC,CASSVEARREQYF
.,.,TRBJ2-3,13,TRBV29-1,TGCAGCGTTAGGGACAATCGCGGAGGTACGCAGTATTTT,CSVRDNRGGTQYF
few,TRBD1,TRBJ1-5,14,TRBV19,TGTGCCAGTAGTATCACAGGGGGCAATCAGCCCCAGCATTTT,CASSITGGNQPQHF
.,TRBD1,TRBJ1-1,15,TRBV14,TGTGCCAGCAGCCAGTACAGGGGGCGGAACACTGAAGCTTTCTTT,CASSQYRGRNTEAFF
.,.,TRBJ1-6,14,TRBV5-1,TGCGCCAGCAGCTTCGGACAGAATAATTCACCCCTCCACTTT,CASSFGQNNSPLHF
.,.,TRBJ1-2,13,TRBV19,TGTGCCAGTAGTATGGGGGGAATCTATGGCTACACCTTC,CASSMGGIYGYTF
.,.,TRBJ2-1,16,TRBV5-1,TGCGCCAGCAGCACAGGGTTCCCTAGCTCCTACAATGAGCAGTTCTTC,CASSTGFPSSYNEQFF
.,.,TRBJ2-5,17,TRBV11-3,TGTGCCAGCAGCGGCCGTGTGGGGGCGGGGGTGGTAGAGACCCAGTACTTC,CASSGRVGAGVVETQYF
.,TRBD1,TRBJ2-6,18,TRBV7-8,TGTGCCAGCAGCTCACGGACAGGGACGGGTTCGGGGGCCAACGTCCTGACTTTC,CASSSRTGTGSGANVLTF
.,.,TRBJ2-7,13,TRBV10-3,TGTGCCATCAGTGAGTCTCGGGACTACGAGCAGTACTTC,CAISESRDYEQYF
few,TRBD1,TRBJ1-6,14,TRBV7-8,TGTGCCAGCAGCCCACAGGGGCGAAATTCACCCCTCCACTTT,CASSPQGRNSPLHF
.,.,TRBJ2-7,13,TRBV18,TGTGCCAGCTCACATGGGGCGGACTACGAGCAGTACTTC,CASSHGADYEQYF